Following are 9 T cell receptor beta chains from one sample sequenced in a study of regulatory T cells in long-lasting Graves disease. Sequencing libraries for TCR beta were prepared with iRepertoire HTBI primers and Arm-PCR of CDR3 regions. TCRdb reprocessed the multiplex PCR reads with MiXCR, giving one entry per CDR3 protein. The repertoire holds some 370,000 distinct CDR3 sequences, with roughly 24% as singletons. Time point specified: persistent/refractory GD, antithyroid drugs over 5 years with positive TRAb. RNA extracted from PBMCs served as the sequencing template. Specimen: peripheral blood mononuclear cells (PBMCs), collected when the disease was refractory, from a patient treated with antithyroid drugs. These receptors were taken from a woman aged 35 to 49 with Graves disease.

CDR3 bases: TGTGCCAGCAGCCCTACCCTGGACAGGGCGTACGAGCAGTACTTC. It is translated as CASSPTLDRAYEQYF. The genes are TRBV3-1 and TRBJ2-7, with 8 bases matching TRBD1. Germline V gene data show CDR1 as LGHDT and CDR2 as YNNKEL (reference sequence). The CDR3 extends over 15 amino acids. V lost 4 bases, J lost 4 bases, and 9 bases stayed unmatched.

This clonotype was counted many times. In nucleotides, the CDR3 is TGTGCCAGCAGCTCTGGGAATTCCTACAATGAGCAGTTCTTC. Residues: CASSSGNSYNEQFF. The rearrangement links TRBV28 to TRBJ2-1, with D unresolved. Germline CDR1 reads MDHEN; CDR2 reads SYDVKM. Between the trimmed V and J ends, which lost 6 bases and 1 base, there was a span of 10 bases. This CDR3 has 14 amino acids. Using reference TRBV28 and TRBJ2-1 for the parts outside the CDR3, the full variable domain is DVKVTQSSRYLVKRTGEKVFLECVQDMDHENMFWYRQDPGLGLRLIYFSYDVKMKEKGDIPEGYSVSREKKERFSLILESASTNQTSMYLCASSSGNSYNEQFFGPGTRLTVL.

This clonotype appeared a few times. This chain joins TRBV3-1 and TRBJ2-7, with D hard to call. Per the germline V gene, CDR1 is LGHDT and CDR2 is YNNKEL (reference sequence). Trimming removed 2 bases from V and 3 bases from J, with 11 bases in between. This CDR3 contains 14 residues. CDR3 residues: CASSQRKGIYEQYF. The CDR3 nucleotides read TGTGCCAGCAGCCAAAGAAAAGGTATCTACGAGCAGTACTTC.

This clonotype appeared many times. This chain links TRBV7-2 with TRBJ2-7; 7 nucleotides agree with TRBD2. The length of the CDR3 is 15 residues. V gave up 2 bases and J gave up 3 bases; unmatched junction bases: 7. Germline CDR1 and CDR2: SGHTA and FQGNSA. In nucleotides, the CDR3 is TGTGCCAGCAGCTTAAGTTCCGCGGGAGTCTACGAGCAGTACTTC. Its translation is CASSLSSAGVYEQYF.

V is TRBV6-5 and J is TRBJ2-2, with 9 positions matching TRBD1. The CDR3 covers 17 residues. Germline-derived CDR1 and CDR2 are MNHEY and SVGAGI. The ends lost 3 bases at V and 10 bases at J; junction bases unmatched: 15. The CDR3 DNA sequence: TGTGCCAGCAGTTATCACAGGGGGACAGGGTTTGGGGAGGAGCTGTTTTTT. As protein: CASSYHRGTGFGEELFF.

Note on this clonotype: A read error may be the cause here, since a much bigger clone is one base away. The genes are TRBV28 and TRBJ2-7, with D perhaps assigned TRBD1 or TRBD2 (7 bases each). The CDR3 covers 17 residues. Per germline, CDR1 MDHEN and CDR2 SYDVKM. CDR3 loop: CASSLSPTGRAPYEQCF. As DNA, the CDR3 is TGTGCCAGCAGTTTATCACCGACAGGGAGGGCCCCCTACGAGCAGTGCTTC. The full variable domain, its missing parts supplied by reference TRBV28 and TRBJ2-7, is DVKVTQSSRYLVKRTGEKVFLECVQDMDHENMFWYRQDPGLGLRLIYFSYDVKMKEKGDIPEGYSVSREKKERFSLILESASTNQTSMYLCASSLSPTGRAPYEQCFGPGTRLTVT.

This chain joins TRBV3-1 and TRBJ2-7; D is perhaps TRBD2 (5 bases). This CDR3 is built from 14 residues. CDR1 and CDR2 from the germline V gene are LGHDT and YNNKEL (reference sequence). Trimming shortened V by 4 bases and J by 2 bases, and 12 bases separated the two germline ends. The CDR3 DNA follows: TGTGCCAGCAGCCCGGGGATTATACCCTACGAGCAGTACTTC. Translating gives CASSPGIIPYEQYF.

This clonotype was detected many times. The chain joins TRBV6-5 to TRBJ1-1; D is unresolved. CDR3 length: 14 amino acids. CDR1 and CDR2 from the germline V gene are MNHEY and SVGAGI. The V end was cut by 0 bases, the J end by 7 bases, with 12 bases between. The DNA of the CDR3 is TGTGCCAGCAGTTACTCCCCGGGAAGCGGTGAAGCTTTCTTT. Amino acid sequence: CASSYSPGSGEAFF.

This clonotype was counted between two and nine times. In DNA form, the CDR3 reads TGTGCCACCAGTGACCCCGGGGTTGGACTAGAGGGGGAGCAGTACTTC. Residues: CATSDPGVGLEGEQYF. This rearrangement joins TRBV24-1 to TRBJ2-7, with TRBD2 identical over 7 bases. This CDR3 is 16 amino acids long. J was trimmed by 7 bases and V by 4 bases; bases with no gene match: 15. Per the germline V gene, CDR1 is KGHDR and CDR2 is SFDVKD.